A selection of T cell receptor beta chains follows, all from one sample in a study of T cell clones after liver transplantation. TCRdb keeps only in-frame clones here, not all; method: immunoSEQ multiplex PCR. The profile covers roughly 15,000 clones, with 80% to 95% appearing a single time and approximately 50% taken by the ten largest. This sample comprised CD8+ T cells from blood, obtained before liver transplant. Source of these receptors: a human donor who received a liver transplant. Both conserved end residues are part of each CDR3. A D gene is named only where the DNA matches it firmly. Clone size is shown for a subset of rows, as once, few, many or a class of expanded clone.

j_call,d_call,cdr3_length,v_call,clone_size,cdr3_nt,cdr3_aa
TRBJ2-1,NA,16,TRBV12-5,NA,TGTGCTAGTGGTTTGGTACCGGGCGATTCCTACAATGAGCAGTTCTTC,CASGLVPGDSYNEQFF
TRBJ2-3,TRBD2,13,TRBV27,NA,TGTGCCAGCAGTTACGGGACTAGCAATACGCAGTATTTT,CASSYGTSNTQYF
TRBJ2-1,TRBD1,16,TRBV10-2,NA,TGCGCCAGCAGTGAGCTGACAGGGAGCTCCTACAATGAGCAGTTCTTC,CASSELTGSSYNEQFF
TRBJ2-1,NA,15,TRBV9,NA,TGTGCCAGCAGCGTAGCCGGGGACTCCTACAATGAGCAGTTCTTC,CASSVAGDSYNEQFF
TRBJ1-2,NA,13,TRBV27,NA,TGTGCCAGCAGTTTTGGGGGCGGCTATGGCTACACCTTC,CASSFGGGYGYTF
TRBJ2-7,TRBD2,16,TRBV11-2,NA,TGTGCCAGCACACAGGGGACTAGCGGGATTACCTACGAGCAGTACTTC,CASTQGTSGITYEQYF
TRBJ2-2,NA,15,TRBV18,NA,TGTGCCAGCTCACCAGACACATCGAACACCGGGGAGCTGTTTTTT,CASSPDTSNTGELFF
TRBJ2-7,NA,15,TRBV19,NA,TGTGCCAGTAGTATGGGAAGGGGGGCCCTCTACGAGCAGTACTTC,CASSMGRGALYEQYF
TRBJ2-1,TRBD1,15,TRBV7-9,NA,TGTGCCAGCAGCTTAGCACAGGGGGCCCACAATGAGCAGTTCTTC,CASSLAQGAHNEQFF
TRBJ2-7,NA,13,TRBV6-6,NA,TGTGCCAGCAGTTACTCCGAGAGCTACGAGCAGTACTTC,CASSYSESYEQYF
TRBJ1-1,NA,13,TRBV7-9,once,TGTGCCAGCAGCTTACCCCGGCGGGTTGAAGCTTTCTTT,CASSLPRRVEAFF
TRBJ2-3,NA,13,TRBV9,NA,TGTGCCAGCAGCGCCACAAGGGGAGATACGCAGTATTTT,CASSATRGDTQYF
TRBJ2-7,TRBD2,17,TRBV2,NA,TGTGCCAGCAGTGACCCTAGCGGGATTAGCAGCTCCTACGAGCAGTACTTC,CASSDPSGISSSYEQYF
TRBJ2-1,TRBD1,15,TRBV27,medium-sized,TGTGCCAGCAAGAAAGGGACAGGGGAGGTAGATGAGCAGTTCTTC,CASKKGTGEVDEQFF
TRBJ2-1,NA,12,TRBV4-1,NA,TGCGCCAGCAGTCCCAGGGGGGATGAGCAGTTCTTC,CASSPRGDEQFF
TRBJ2-7,NA,15,TRBV7-9,NA,TGTGCCAGCAGCAAAGACGGGGACATTGGCTACGAGCAGTACTTC,CASSKDGDIGYEQYF
TRBJ2-1,TRBD1,16,TRBV6-1,NA,TGTGCCAGCAGTGAATTTACAGGGGTCTCCTACAATGAGCAGTTCTTC,CASSEFTGVSYNEQFF
TRBJ2-1,NA,16,TRBV11-2,NA,TGTGCCAGCAGCCTGCGGGGCCCCACTTCCTACAATGAGCAGTTCTTC,CASSLRGPTSYNEQFF
TRBJ2-7,NA,16,TRBV5-6,NA,TGTGCCAGCAGCTGGGGTTCAGGGTTGATGGGCTACGAGCAGTACTTC,CASSWGSGLMGYEQYF
TRBJ2-7,NA,12,TRBV19,NA,TGTGCCAGTAGTTGGGGGAAGGGCGAGCAGTACTTC,CASSWGKGEQYF
TRBJ2-2,NA,12,TRBV6-5,NA,TGTGCCAGCAGTTCTAGCACCGGGGAGCTGTTTTTT,CASSSSTGELFF
TRBJ1-2,NA,15,TRBV7-9,NA,TGTGCCAGCAGCTTCAAGGGCGGAGGGTTCTATGGCTACACCTTC,CASSFKGGGFYGYTF
TRBJ2-5,TRBD2,17,TRBV4-1,NA,TGCGCCAGCAGCCAACCCTTAGCGGGAGGGCCCCAAGAGACCCAGTACTTC,CASSQPLAGGPQETQYF
TRBJ1-5,NA,13,TRBV6-1,NA,TGTGCCAGCAGTGACTTATCAAATCAGCCCCAGCATTTT,CASSDLSNQPQHF
TRBJ2-7,NA,14,TRBV27,NA,TGTGCCAGCAGTTTACTATGGGGGACCTACGAGCAGTACTTC,CASSLLWGTYEQYF
TRBJ1-4,NA,15,TRBV29-1,once,TGCAGCGTTAGAAGGGCAGGGTCAGCTAATGAAAAACTGTTTTTT,CSVRRAGSANEKLFF
TRBJ1-1,NA,11,TRBV29-1,few,TGCAGCGTTGAGACAGAGACTGAAGCTTTCTTT,CSVETETEAFF
TRBJ2-7,NA,13,TRBV7-8,NA,TGTGCCAGCAGCTTAAGAAGGGGTTACGAGCAGTACTTC,CASSLRRGYEQYF
TRBJ1-1,NA,12,TRBV6-5,NA,TGTGCCAGCAGTTACGGGATAGGCGAAGCTTTCTTT,CASSYGIGEAFF
TRBJ2-2,NA,15,TRBV5-4,NA,TGTGCCAGCCGCCTCGACAGGGAGGACACCGGGGAGCTGTTTTTT,CASRLDREDTGELFF
TRBJ2-4,NA,13,TRBV7-3,NA,TGTGCCAGCAGCTTAGGGAGAGCGGACATTCAGTACTTC,CASSLGRADIQYF
TRBJ2-7,NA,12,TRBV2,NA,TGTGCCAGCAGTGAATGGCGGGACGAGCAGTACTTC,CASSEWRDEQYF
TRBJ2-1,NA,12,TRBV7-9,NA,TGTGCCAGCAGCTTAGGTCCAGGTGCCCAGTTCTTC,CASSLGPGAQFF
TRBJ1-5,NA,19,TRBV21-1,once,TGTGCCAGCAGCAAAAGGTTCGGGGCAGAAAGATATCCAAATCAGCCCCAGCATTTT,CASSKRFGAERYPNQPQHF
TRBJ1-1,NA,12,TRBV2,NA,TGTGCCAGCAGTGCCCGGCCTGGTGAAGCTTTCTTT,CASSARPGEAFF
TRBJ2-7,TRBD2,14,TRBV7-2,NA,TGTGCCAGCAGCTACCCCGGGACTATGTACGAGCAGTACTTC,CASSYPGTMYEQYF
TRBJ1-1,TRBD1,16,TRBV5-1,NA,TGCGCCAGCAGCTTGGCGGCAGGGGGCGCTTCATTCGAAGCTTTCTTT,CASSLAAGGASFEAFF
TRBJ1-5,TRBD1,16,TRBV15,NA,TGTGCCACCAGCAGAGATGAAGGGGACAGGGGATTCCCCCAGCATTTT,CATSRDEGDRGFPQHF
TRBJ1-4,NA,16,TRBV9,NA,TGTGCCAGCAGCGTAGCCATACAGGAGCCTAATGAAAAACTGTTTTTT,CASSVAIQEPNEKLFF
TRBJ2-5,NA,14,TRBV13,NA,TGTGCCAGCAGCTTAAGAGCGGCCGGGGAGACCCAGTACTTC,CASSLRAAGETQYF
TRBJ2-7,NA,17,TRBV7-9,few,TGTGCCAGCAGCTTAGGGGCAGGGGGGACGAGCTCCTACGAGCAGTACTTC,CASSLGAGGTSSYEQYF
TRBJ2-2,NA,13,TRBV29-1,NA,TGCAGCGCCCCAGGGTTAGGGGCGGGGGAGCTGTTTTTT,CSAPGLGAGELFF
TRBJ2-5,NA,16,TRBV13,NA,TGTGCCAGCAGCTTAGGGAAAACAAGGGGGGGAGTGCCCCAGTACTTC,CASSLGKTRGGVPQYF
TRBJ1-2,NA,15,TRBV4-1,few,TGCGCCAGCAGCCAAGATAGAGGCAGTAGCTATGGCTACACCTTC,CASSQDRGSSYGYTF
TRBJ2-7,NA,16,TRBV4-1,once,TGCGCCAGCAGCCCCGTTAGGGCTAGCGAGTACCACGAGCAGTACTTC,CASSPVRASEYHEQYF
TRBJ2-1,NA,14,TRBV15,NA,TGTGCCACCAGCAGAGTCGGAGGGAACAATGAGCAGTTCTTC,CATSRVGGNNEQFF
TRBJ2-1,NA,15,TRBV6-5,NA,TGTGCCAGCAGTTACATAGGTAGCTCCTACAATGAGCAGTTCTTC,CASSYIGSSYNEQFF
TRBJ1-1,NA,13,TRBV19,NA,TGTGCCAGTAGTATAGTAGTGAACACTGAAGCTTTCTTT,CASSIVVNTEAFF
TRBJ2-1,TRBD2,16,TRBV18,NA,TGTGCCAGCTCAATGTACACCGGGACTAGCGTCGATGAGCAGTTCTTC,CASSMYTGTSVDEQFF
TRBJ2-3,TRBD2,16,TRBV19,NA,TGTGCCAGTAGTAAACTGACTAGCGGGGCCGAGGATACGCAGTATTTT,CASSKLTSGAEDTQYF
TRBJ2-7,NA,14,TRBV4-1,NA,TGCGCCAGCAGCCAACACGGGAGCTTAAACGAGCAGTACTTC,CASSQHGSLNEQYF
TRBJ2-3,NA,15,TRBV27,NA,TGTGCCAGTAGGCCGGAACGCTCCACCGGAGATACGCAGTATTTT,CASRPERSTGDTQYF